The 15 T cell receptor beta chains below come from one sample, sequenced in a study of identical twins listed by TCRdb under 2016. Libraries were made using 5' RACE. TCRdb names Illumina HiSeq 2000 as the instrument used. The public reads were quality trimmed at Q25 with fastp and then assembled into clones with MiXCR by TCRdb, keeping productive beta chains. For every CDR3 protein sequence, its rows merge into one entry that carries the most common genes and DNA. This sample gives 500,000 to 700,000 distinct CDR3 sequences in total; around 7.5% of them show up just once. The ten largest clonotypes hold 1.6% of the sample. These records were also assigned to another study, of yellow fever vaccine responses in identical twins.

Input material: PBMCs. The receptors shown here come from a woman aged 18-30 years in good health.

V is TRBV5-1 and J is TRBJ2-5; D unresolved. Per the germline V gene, CDR1 is SGHRS and CDR2 is YFSETQ. This CDR3 is 18 amino acids long. The V and J ends lost 1 base and 1 base respectively, with 20 bases between them. The CDR3 coding sequence is TGCGCCAGCAGCTTGACCCCTGGACGTCACTCGGGCCAAGAGACCCAGTACTTC. Translating gives CASSLTPGRHSGQETQYF.

The sample holds many counts of this clonotype. The gene calls are TRBV29-1 and TRBJ2-3, with a possible D match to TRBD2 (6 bases). CDR3 length: 14 residues. Germline values: CDR1 SQVTM, CDR2 ANQGSEA. The ends were cut back, 7 bases at V and 1 base at J, with 15 bases in the middle. The CDR3 sequence: CSADGGGGTDTQYF. The CDR3 bases are TGCAGCGCCGATGGCGGAGGGGGCACAGATACGCAGTATTTT.

This clonotype was recorded at least ten times. The chain employs TRBV3-1 and TRBJ2-3; no reliable D call. The CDR3 has 16 residues. The germline CDR1 and CDR2 sequences are LGHDT and YNNKEL (reference sequence). Trimming removed 4 bases at V and 2 bases at J, with 16 bases between. CDR3 amino acids: CASSRTRTGPTDTQYF. CDR3 DNA sequence: TGTGCCAGCAGCCGCACGAGAACGGGCCCCACAGATACGCAGTATTTT.

This clonotype was counted many times. This chain joins TRBV5-8 and TRBJ2-1; D not certain. This CDR3 has 12 amino acids. Germline V gene sequence: CDR1 SGHTS, CDR2 YDEGEE. V lost 5 bases and J lost 5, with 8 bases in between. Written as DNA, the CDR3 is TGTGCCAGCAGGGTCGGTGACAATGAGCAGTTCTTC. This gives the protein CASRVGDNEQFF.

The V and J genes are TRBV21-1 and TRBJ2-7; TRBD2 is taken as the D call from the table, unchecked against the DNA. TRBV21-1 is recorded as a pseudogene. CDR3 length: 15 amino acids. Written as DNA, the CDR3 is TGTGCCAGCAGCAAATCCTCGGGACTAGCATCCGAGCAGTACGTC. This gives the protein CASSKSSGLASEQYV.

This chain uses TRBV4-1 with TRBJ2-6, with 7 bases lining up with TRBD1. V trimming: 1 base; J trimming: 0 bases; junction bases outside the gene matches: 6. This CDR3 comprises 18 residues. Germline V lookup: CDR1 MGHRA, CDR2 YSYEKL. This CDR3 is CASSQGTGGPSGANVLTF. In DNA form, the CDR3 reads TGCGCCAGCAGCCAAGGGACAGGTGGCCCCTCTGGGGCCAACGTCCTGACTTTC.

The rearrangement joins TRBV29-1 to TRBJ1-1, with TRBD1 as a possible D gene (6 bases). Germline assignment: CDR1 SQVTM and CDR2 ANQGSEA. V gave up 5 bases and J gave up 1 base, with 14 bases separating them. The CDR3 contains 14 residues. The DNA for the CDR3 is TGCAGCGTTATCTGGGGGCAAGGGAACACTGAAGCTTTCTTT. Translated: CSVIWGQGNTEAFF. Supplemented by reference TRBV29-1 and TRBJ1-1, the full variable domain reads SAVISQKPSRDICQRGTSLTIQCQVDSQVTMMFWYRQQPGQSLTLIATANQGSEATYESGFVIDKFPISRPNLTFSTLTVSNMSPEDSSIYLCSVIWGQGNTEAFFGQGTRLTVV.

The J gene is TRBJ2-3, the V gene TRBV28, with D perhaps TRBD1 or TRBD2 (5 bases each). V lost 7 bases, J lost 6 bases, and 17 bases lay in between. The CDR3 loop spans 14 amino acids. Looked up from germline, CDR1 is MDHEN and CDR2 is SYDVKM. CDR3 in amino acids: CASTSPGRGDTQYF. CDR3 bases: TGTGCCAGCACCTCGCCGGGAAGGGGTGATACGCAGTATTTT.

Only a few counts were recorded for this clonotype. The V and J genes are TRBV5-1 and TRBJ1-2; weak D call: TRBD1 (6 bases). Germline V gives CDR1 SGHRS, CDR2 YFSETQ. Trimming took 4 bases from V and 5 from J, leaving 12 bases between them. This CDR3 has 13 amino acids. The CDR3 region is CASSPEGEYGYTF. CDR3 nucleotide sequence: TGCGCCAGCAGCCCTGAGGGGGAATATGGCTACACCTTC.

The chain uses TRBV7-6 and TRBJ1-2, with TRBD1 as a possible D gene (5 bases). The V and J ends lost 3 bases and 4 bases respectively, with 24 bases between them. Germline V gene sequence: CDR1 SGHVS, CDR2 FNYEAQ. This CDR3 is 18 amino acids long. The CDR3 coding sequence is TGTGCCAGCAGCTTGGAACCGGGACCCACTGCAGCTTCCTATGGCTACACCTTC. Protein sequence: CASSLEPGPTAASYGYTF.

This clonotype was seen many times. This chain connects TRBV10-3 to TRBJ2-1; TRBD2 might be the D (6 bases). Germline V CDR1 and CDR2: ENHRY, SYGVKD. The CDR3 loop spans 13 amino acids. V was cut by 7 bases and J by 5 bases, with 12 bases left in between. The CDR3 nucleotides read TGTGCCATCAATGGCGGGAACGACAATGAGCAGTTCTTC. Translated, it gives CAINGGNDNEQFF.

The gene calls are TRBV28 and TRBJ1-5; D call uncertain. This CDR3 contains 18 residues. V was cut by 3 bases and J by 2 bases, with 20 bases left in between. Per germline, CDR1 MDHEN and CDR2 SYDVKM. The CDR3 DNA reads TGTGCCAGCAGTTTTTTATTCGGCGACGGGGTAGGCAATCAGCCCCAGCATTTT. Its protein is CASSFLFGDGVGNQPQHF.

The rearrangement joins TRBV25-1 to TRBJ2-1; the match to TRBD2 covers 11 bases. The V gene's germline CDR1 is MGHDK and CDR2 SYGVNS. V lost 6 bases to trimming and J lost 2 bases; unmatched junction nucleotides: 6. The CDR3 contains 16 residues. In nucleotides, the CDR3 is TGTGCCAGCAGAGACTTAGCGGGAGGGGCCTACAATGAGCAGTTCTTC. Its protein product is CASRDLAGGAYNEQFF.

At least ten counts were recorded for this clonotype. The rearrangement uses TRBV5-1 and TRBJ2-3, with 9 bases fitting TRBD2. J lost 3 bases, V lost 4 bases, and 6 bases had no gene match. Germline assignment: CDR1 SGHRS and CDR2 YFSETQ. CDR3 length: 15 amino acids. CDR3 protein: CASSTGTSYTDTQYF. DNA of the CDR3: TGCGCCAGCAGCACCGGGACTAGCTATACAGATACGCAGTATTTT.

CDR3 protein: CATGTSVNNEQFF. CDR3 in DNA: TGTGCCACCGGGACTAGCGTCAACAATGAGCAGTTCTTC. The gene calls are TRBV24-1 and TRBJ2-1; 10 bases match TRBD2. Trimming at V came to 9 bases and at J to 5 bases, leaving 3 bases not matched to a gene. Germline assignment: CDR1 KGHDR and CDR2 SFDVKD. The CDR3 totals 13 residues.